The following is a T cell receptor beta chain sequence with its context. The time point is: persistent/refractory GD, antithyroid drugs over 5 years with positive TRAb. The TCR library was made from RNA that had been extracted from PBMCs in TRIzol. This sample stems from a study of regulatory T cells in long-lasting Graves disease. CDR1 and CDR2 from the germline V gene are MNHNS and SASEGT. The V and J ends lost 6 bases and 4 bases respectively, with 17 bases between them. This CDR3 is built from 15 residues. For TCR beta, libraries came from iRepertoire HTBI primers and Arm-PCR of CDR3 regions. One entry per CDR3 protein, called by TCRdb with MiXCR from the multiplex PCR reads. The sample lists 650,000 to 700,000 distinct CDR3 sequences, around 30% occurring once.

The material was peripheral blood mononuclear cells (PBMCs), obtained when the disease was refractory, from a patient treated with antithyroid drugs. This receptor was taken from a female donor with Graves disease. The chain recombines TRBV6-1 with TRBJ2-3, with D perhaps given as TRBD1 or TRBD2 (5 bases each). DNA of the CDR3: TGTGCCAGCAGCCTGCTAGCTGAGGGACCAGATACGCAGTATTTT. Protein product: CASSLLAEGPDTQYF.